These 16 T cell receptor beta chains came from one sample sequenced in a study of shared clonotypes between healthy human individuals. TCRdb keeps only in-frame clones here, not all; method: immunoSEQ multiplex PCR. The sample consists of roughly 1 million clones, about 80% of them appearing once. The material sequenced was memory CD4+ T cells from PBMCs. Stated subset: CD45RA-negative fraction. These receptors were obtained from a man between 18 and 35 years old in good health. Some clones in this sample may be carry-over from other donors' samples.

This clone was observed a single time. The chain has TRBV10-3 and TRBJ2-7, with 9 bases that match TRBD2. The trim removed 4 bases at V and 5 bases at J, leaving 9 bases unmatched. CDR1 ENHRY and CDR2 SYGVKD come from the germline V gene. This CDR3 spans 15 amino acids. The CDR3 region is CAISGGGAGRDEQYF. The CDR3 DNA reads TGTGCCATCAGTGGCGGGGGGGCTGGAAGGGACGAGCAGTACTTC.

V is TRBV7-8 and J is TRBJ1-1; D gene ambiguous. The CDR3 is 13 residues long. Germline V gives CDR1 SGHVS, CDR2 FQNEAQ. V was trimmed by 2 bases and J by 0 bases, leaving 4 bases between them. This CDR3 is CASSLRLNTEAFF. The CDR3 DNA reads as TGTGCCAGCAGCTTAAGGCTGAACACTGAAGCTTTCTTT.

The chain carries TRBV9 and TRBJ2-3; no firm D call. Germline V gene data show CDR1 as SGDLS and CDR2 as YYNGEE. V gave up 1 base and J gave up 0 bases, with 9 bases separating them. This CDR3 region has 15 residues. The CDR3 bases are TGTGCCAGCAGCGTAACTCCGGCTAGCACAGATACGCAGTATTTT. It yields the protein CASSVTPASTDTQYF.

This clone occurred once. The gene calls are TRBV7-6 and TRBJ2-2; D not resolved. The CDR3 is 14 amino acids. Germline V gene data show CDR1 as SGHVS and CDR2 as FNYEAQ. The V end was cut by 5 bases, the J end by 1 base, with 8 bases between. CDR3 region: CASSQPQNTGELFF. For the CDR3, the DNA is TGTGCCAGCAGCCAACCACAGAACACCGGGGAGCTGTTTTTT.

V and J are TRBV18 and TRBJ1-2; D is possibly TRBD1 (6 bases). Germline assignment: CDR1 KGHSH and CDR2 LQKENI. CDR3 length equals 14 residues. V was trimmed by 8 bases and J by 3 bases, leaving 16 bases between them. The CDR3 reads CASTKGGHDYGYTF. CDR3 nucleotides: TGTGCCAGCACGAAGGGGGGGCACGACTATGGCTACACCTTC.

The chain couples TRBV19 to TRBJ1-2; possibly TRBD1 for D (5 bases). Germline CDR1 is LNHDA and CDR2 is SQIVND (reference sequence). Trimming removed 10 bases at V and 8 bases at J, with 20 bases between. CDR3 length: 13 residues. CDR3 sequence: CATQSASWGGYTF. Here the CDR3 DNA reads TGTGCCACGCAGAGCGCCTCATGGGGGGGCTACACCTTC. Filled out from reference TRBV19 and TRBJ1-2, the complete variable domain reads DGGITQSPKYLFRKEGQNVTLSCEQNLNHDAMYWYRQDPGQGLRLIYYSQIVNDFQKGDIAEGYSVSREKKESFPLTVTSAQKNPTAFYLCATQSASWGGYTFGSGTRLTVV.

The rearrangement uses TRBV9 and TRBJ2-1, with 7 bases fitting TRBD2. With V trimmed by 2 bases and J by 6 bases, 14 bases remained unmatched. From germline, CDR1 is SGDLS and CDR2 YYNGEE. The CDR3 length is 17 residues. CDR3: CASSVSIAGPRGNEQFF. CDR3 coding DNA: TGTGCCAGCAGCGTTTCGATAGCGGGCCCCCGGGGCAATGAGCAGTTCTTC.

This clone was detected many times. The genes are TRBV7-6 and TRBJ2-1; D might be TRBD1 or TRBD2, each matching 5 bases. CDR1 and CDR2 (germline): SGHVS, FNYEAQ. Trimming removed 4 bases from V and 13 bases from J, with 20 bases in between. The CDR3 consists of 14 residues. CDR3 coding DNA: TGTGCCAGCAGCTCCGCATTACGTGAGGGGAGTCAGTTCTTC. It specifies CASSSALREGSQFF.

The chain is built from TRBV6-5 and TRBJ2-5, with D perhaps assigned TRBD1 or TRBD2 (6 bases each). Germline CDR1 is MNHEY and CDR2 is SVGAGI. Trimming stripped 5 bases from V and 4 bases from J, with 11 bases between. This CDR3 is 13 amino acids long. Here the CDR3 DNA reads TGTGCCAGCAGTCCCCCGGGGGCAGAGACCCAGTACTTC. Its translation: CASSPPGAETQYF.

The chain recombines TRBV5-1 with TRBJ2-2, with D perhaps matching TRBD2 (6 bases). The germline gives CDR1 SGHRS, CDR2 YFSETQ. CDR3 length: 16 amino acids. V lost 3 bases and J lost 5, with 17 bases in between. CDR3 sequence reads: CASSSEVGGLTGELFF. DNA for the CDR3: TGCGCCAGCAGCTCCGAGGTCGGGGGATTAACCGGGGAGCTGTTTTTT.

The genes are TRBV7-3 and TRBJ2-1, with TRBD2 matching over 8 bases. There are 15 residues in the CDR3. Germline V lookup: CDR1 SGHTA, CDR2 FQGTGA. With 5 bases clipped from V and 7 bases from J, the junction kept 10 bases outside the gene matches. As DNA, the CDR3 is TGTGCCAGCAGCAAAACTAGCGGTTTCTGGAATGAGCAGTTCTTC. It codes for CASSKTSGFWNEQFF.

This clone appeared a single time. The chain recombines TRBV5-4 with TRBJ2-7, with D maybe TRBD2 (7 bases). Germline CDR1 is SGHNT and CDR2 is YYREEE (reference sequence). Trimming removed 2 bases from V and 0 bases from J, with 12 bases in between. The CDR3 is 15 amino acids. CDR3 nucleotide sequence: TGTGCCAGCAGCTTCGGGGGCGGGAGCTCCTACGAGCAGTACTTC. This codes for CASSFGGGSSYEQYF.

V and J are TRBV19 and TRBJ2-1, with D unclear. The CDR3 covers 15 residues. Trimming pared 4 bases from V and 3 bases from J, leaving 13 bases between. CDR1 and CDR2 from the germline V gene are LNHDA and SQIVND (reference sequence). The CDR3 nucleotides read TGTGCCAGTAGTAGTTTCCGACCTGGCTACAATGAGCAGTTCTTC. It translates to CASSSFRPGYNEQFF.

The V call is TRBV27, the J call TRBJ2-6; TRBD1 matches 9 bases. This CDR3 region has 17 residues. Germline assignment: CDR1 MNHEY and CDR2 SMNVEV (reference sequence). Germline trimming cut 6 bases from V and 0 bases from J; bases unmatched to any gene: 6. The CDR3: CASRWTGVLSGANVLTF. The CDR3 DNA follows: TGTGCCAGCAGATGGACAGGGGTACTCTCTGGGGCCAACGTCCTGACTTTC.

This sequence joins TRBV7-3 and TRBJ2-7; unclear D gene. The germline gives CDR1 SGHTA, CDR2 FQGTGA. V was shortened by 1 base and J by 0 bases, with 10 bases between the two germline ends. There are 15 residues in the CDR3. The CDR3 coding sequence is TGTGCCAGCAGCTTAAGATTGGCCAACTCCTACGAGCAGTACTTC. Its protein product is CASSLRLANSYEQYF. The complete variable domain, with remaining parts taken from reference TRBV7-3 and TRBJ2-7, reads GAGVSQTPSNKVTEKGKYVELRCDPISGHTALYWYRQSLGQGPEFLIYFQGTGAADDSGLPNDRFFAVRPEGSVSTLKIQRTERGDSAVYLCASSLRLANSYEQYFGPGTRLTVT.

J is TRBJ1-2 and V is TRBV6-1; D gene uncertain. The CDR3 sequence is 14 residues long. Germline V gene sequence: CDR1 MNHNS, CDR2 SASEGT. V dropped 1 base and J dropped 2 bases, with 8 bases sitting between them. CDR3 bases: TGTGCCAGCAGTGAAGATAGGATAAACTATGGCTACACCTTC. Its translation: CASSEDRINYGYTF.